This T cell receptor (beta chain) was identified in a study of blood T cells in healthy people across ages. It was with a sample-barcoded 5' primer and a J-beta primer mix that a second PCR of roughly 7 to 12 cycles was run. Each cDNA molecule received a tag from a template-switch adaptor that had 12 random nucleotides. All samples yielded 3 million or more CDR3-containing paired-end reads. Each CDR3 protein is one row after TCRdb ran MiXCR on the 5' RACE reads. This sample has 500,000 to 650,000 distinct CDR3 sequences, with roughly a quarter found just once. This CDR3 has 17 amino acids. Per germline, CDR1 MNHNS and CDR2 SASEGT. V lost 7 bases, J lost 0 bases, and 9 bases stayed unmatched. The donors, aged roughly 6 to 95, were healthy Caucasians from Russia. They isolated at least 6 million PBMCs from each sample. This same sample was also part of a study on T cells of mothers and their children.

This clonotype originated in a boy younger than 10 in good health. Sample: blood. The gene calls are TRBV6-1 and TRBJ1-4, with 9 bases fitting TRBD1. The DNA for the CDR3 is TGTGCCAGCACCCCCGGACAGGGGATATCAACTAATGAAAAACTGTTTTTT. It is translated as CASTPGQGISTNEKLFF.